This entry lists 8 T cell receptor beta chains sequenced from one sample in a study of blood T cell repertoires in COVID-19. The method was immunoSEQ multiplex PCR; TCRdb's version includes in-frame clones alone and lacks a portion of them. The sample has about 160,000 clones; about four fifths are singletons. Sequenced: PBMCs or T cells enriched from blood (not recorded which). The receptors originated from a woman between 55 and 75 years old who had recovered from COVID-19.

The V gene is TRBV6-5, the J gene TRBJ2-3, with TRBD2 matching 9 bases. The CDR3 has 13 amino acids. J lost 4 bases, V lost 6 bases, and 2 bases had no gene match. Germline CDR1 and CDR2: MNHEY and SVGAGI. This CDR3 reads CASRLAGADTQYF. Here the CDR3 DNA reads TGTGCCAGCAGACTAGCGGGCGCAGATACGCAGTATTTT.

This rearrangement joins TRBV24-1 to TRBJ2-1; 9 nucleotides align to TRBD2. The CDR3 has 19 amino acids. Trimming at V came to 0 bases and at J to 6 bases, leaving 14 bases not matched to a gene. CDR1 KGHDR and CDR2 SFDVKD come from the germline V gene. This chain's CDR3 is CATSDLSFGGGGAGNEQFF. Written as DNA, the CDR3 is TGTGCCACCAGTGATTTGTCCTTTGGAGGCGGGGGGGCCGGCAATGAGCAGTTCTTC.

This clone was detected only a few times. The chain is built from TRBV5-1 and TRBJ2-7; TRBD2 is a possible D gene (5 bases). CDR1 SGHRS and CDR2 YFSETQ come from the germline V gene. Trimming cost V 4 bases and J 1 base, with 12 bases left between them. CDR3 length: 14 amino acids. The CDR3 here is CASSTTRTSYEQYF. DNA of the CDR3: TGCGCCAGCAGCACAACCCGGACTTCCTACGAGCAGTACTTC.

The V gene is TRBV5-1, the J gene TRBJ1-3, with TRBD1 as a possible D gene (5 bases). The CDR3 is 16 amino acids. CDR1 and CDR2 (germline): SGHRS, YFSETQ. V lost 0 bases and J 4 bases, leaving 14 bases between the germline ends. Here the CDR3 reads CASSLGLTGDGNTIYF. CDR3 sequence (DNA): TGCGCCAGCAGCTTGGGGCTCACGGGGGACGGAAACACCATATATTTT.

The genes are TRBV7-3 and TRBJ2-5, with 7 bases lining up with TRBD2. This CDR3 has 13 residues. Germline V gene data show CDR1 as SGHTA and CDR2 as FQGTGA. The V and J ends lost 5 bases and 5 bases, in that order; junction bases with no gene match: 5. CDR3: CASSPGTTETQYF. Written as DNA, the CDR3 is TGTGCCAGCAGCCCTGGGACTACGGAGACCCAGTACTTC.

This chain joins TRBV4-2 and TRBJ2-7; 8 bases fit TRBD2. V lost 1 base, J lost 2 bases, and 4 bases stayed unmatched. The CDR3 spans 15 residues. Germline loops: CDR1 LGHNA, CDR2 YNFKEQ. The CDR3 nucleotides read TGTGCCAGCAGCCAAGCGGGCGGGGGGCCCTACGAGCAGTACTTC. Residues: CASSQAGGGPYEQYF.

The chain recombines TRBV7-2 with TRBJ2-7; 11 nucleotides agree with TRBD2. V gave up 3 bases and J gave up 4 bases; unmatched junction bases: 5. Per germline, CDR1 SGHTA and CDR2 FQGNSA. This CDR3 region has 15 residues. The CDR3 coding sequence is TGTGCCAGCAGCTTGAGTAGCGGGGGGGCATACGAGCAGTACTTC. The encoded protein is CASSLSSGGAYEQYF. The variable domain in full, with the rest retrieved from reference TRBV7-2 and TRBJ2-7, is GAGVSQSPSNKVTEKGKDVELRCDPISGHTALYWYRQSLGQGLEFLIYFQGNSAPDKSGLPSDRFSAERTGGSVSTLTIQRTQQEDSAVYLCASSLSSGGAYEQYFGPGTRLTVT.

V is TRBV19 and J is TRBJ1-2; the D is unclear. V lost 6 bases and J lost 4, with 12 bases in between. The CDR3 length is 13 residues. Germline V gene sequence: CDR1 LNHDA, CDR2 SQIVND (reference sequence). CDR3: CASRGGPVYGYTF. The CDR3 region has the DNA TGTGCCAGTAGGGGAGGGCCGGTCTATGGCTACACCTTC. The whole variable domain, remainder taken from reference TRBV19 and TRBJ1-2, is DGGITQSPKYLFRKEGQNVTLSCEQNLNHDAMYWYRQDPGQGLRLIYYSQIVNDFQKGDIAEGYSVSREKKESFPLTVTSAQKNPTAFYLCASRGGPVYGYTFGSGTRLTVV.